This T cell receptor beta chain appears in the sequencing data of a study of control samples from healthy donors and cancer patients. Profiling relied on immunoSEQ multiplex PCR, and the TCRdb table lists in-frame clones only, not all of them. The repertoire includes under 150,000 clones, about 91% of them detected once, and 3.4% sits in the top ten. Unmatched junction bases numbered 5, after V lost 6 bases and J lost 3 bases. Germline-derived CDR1 and CDR2 are KGHSH and LQKENI. The CDR3 has 13 amino acids. The sample comprised blood. This receptor was taken from a middle-aged man in good health. The chain has TRBV18 and TRBJ2-7; TRBD2 matches at 7 bases. CDR3 bases: TGTGCCAGCTCTCCGGGGAGGGACTACGAGCAGTACTTC. Amino acid sequence: CASSPGRDYEQYF.